The clone carrying this T cell receptor beta chain occurred many times. As yet, its antigen is unknown. All patients were untreated before thyroid surgery. Authors' methods: The authors used CDR3 differences across clinicopathological groups to build a distant-metastasis classifier for papillary thyroid cancer. TCRdb called clones again from the PCR reads with MiXCR. TCRdb assigned the V and J calls; the authors' analysis was not used. The data show around 30,000 clones, with roughly 13% seen just once and approximately 4.9% held by the top ten. The data belong to a study of metastatic and nonmetastatic thyroid tumors. Study at large: The comparison covered peripheral blood and tumor or nodule tissue in malignant and benign thyroid patients.

This CDR3 is 14 amino acids long. V was clipped by 6 bases and J by 5 bases, with 13 bases between them. Germline loops: CDR1 MNHNS, CDR2 SASEGT. Points from the study as a whole: Malignant tumors reportedly showed significantly higher TCR beta diversity than benign nodules in both blood and tumor.

The source is a female donor with papillary thyroid cancer or a benign thyroid nodule (not recorded which). Some clones in this sample may be carry-over from other donors' samples. This chain links TRBV6-1 with TRBJ1-4, with D maybe TRBD1 (5 bases). Sequencing was performed on blood. In nucleotides, the CDR3 is TGTGCCAGCAGCCCACAACAGGCAAATGAAAAACTGTTTTTT. Encoded protein: CASSPQQANEKLFF.